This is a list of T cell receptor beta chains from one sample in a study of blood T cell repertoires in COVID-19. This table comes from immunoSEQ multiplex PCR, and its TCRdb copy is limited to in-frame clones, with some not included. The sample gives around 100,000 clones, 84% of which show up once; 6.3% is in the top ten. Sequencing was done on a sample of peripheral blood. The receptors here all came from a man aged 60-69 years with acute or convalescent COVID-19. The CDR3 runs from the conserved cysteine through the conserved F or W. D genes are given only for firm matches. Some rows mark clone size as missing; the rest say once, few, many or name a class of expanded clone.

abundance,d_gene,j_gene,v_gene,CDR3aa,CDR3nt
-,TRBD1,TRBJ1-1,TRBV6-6,CASSRRTGDTEAFF,TGTGCCAGCAGCCGTCGGACAGGGGACACTGAAGCTTTCTTT
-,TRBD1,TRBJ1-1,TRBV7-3,CASSLSTGVGTEAFF,TGTGCCAGCAGCTTATCCACAGGGGTGGGCACTGAAGCTTTCTTT
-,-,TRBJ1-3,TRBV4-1,CASSQDEEQGVRNTIYF,TGCGCCAGCAGCCAAGATGAGGAACAGGGTGTGAGAAACACCATATATTTT
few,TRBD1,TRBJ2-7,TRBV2,CASSRDRGLYEQYF,TGTGCCAGCAGCAGGGACAGGGGGCTGTACGAGCAGTACTTC
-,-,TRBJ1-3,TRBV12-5,CASGLGSTGNTIYF,TGTGCTAGTGGTTTGGGGAGTACTGGAAACACCATATATTTT
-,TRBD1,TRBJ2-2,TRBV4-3,CASSGSRDSKDTGELFF,TGCGCCAGCAGCGGGTCCCGGGACAGTAAGGACACCGGGGAGCTGTTTTTT
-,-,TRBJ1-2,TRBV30,CAWSETDWVGYTF,TGTGCCTGGAGTGAGACAGACTGGGTCGGCTACACCTTC
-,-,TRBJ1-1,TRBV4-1,CASSQAGGGTEAFF,TGCGCCAGCAGCCAAGCCGGGGGTGGCACTGAAGCTTTCTTT
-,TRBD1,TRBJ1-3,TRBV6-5,CASSYYSGGSGNTIYF,TGTGCCAGCAGTTATTATTCAGGGGGCTCTGGAAACACCATATATTTT
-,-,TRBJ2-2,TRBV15,CATSRKGGGGELFF,TGTGCCACCAGCAGGAAGGGAGGTGGAGGGGAGCTGTTTTTT
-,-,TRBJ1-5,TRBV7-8,CASSLAPGEGSNQPQHF,TGTGCCAGCAGCTTAGCGCCGGGGGAGGGTAGCAATCAGCCCCAGCATTTT
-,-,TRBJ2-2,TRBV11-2,CASNLQGPNTGELFF,TGTGCCAGCAACCTTCAGGGGCCGAACACCGGGGAGCTGTTTTTT
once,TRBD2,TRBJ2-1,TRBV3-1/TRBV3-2,CASRPWPSGGSEQFF,TGTGCCAGCAGGCCATGGCCTAGCGGGGGATCTGAGCAGTTCTTC
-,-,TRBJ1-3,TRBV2,CASRLSGNTIYF,TGTGCCAGCCGACTCTCTGGAAACACCATATATTTT
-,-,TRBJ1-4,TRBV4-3,CASSQDVRGKLFF,TGCGCCAGCAGCCAAGACGTGCGAGGAAAACTGTTTTTT
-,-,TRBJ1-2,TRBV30,CAWSVPVAGYTF,TGTGCCTGGAGTGTACCCGTGGCTGGCTACACCTTC
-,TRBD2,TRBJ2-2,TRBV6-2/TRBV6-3,CASSPVPGLAGRGTGELFF,TGTGCCAGCAGCCCTGTCCCGGGACTAGCGGGGCGTGGCACCGGGGAGCTGTTTTTT
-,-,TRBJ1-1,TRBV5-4,CASSTFGQTNTEAFF,TGTGCCAGCAGCACATTTGGACAGACTAACACTGAAGCTTTCTTT
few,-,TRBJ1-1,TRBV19,CASHGQGWRTEAFF,TGTGCCAGTCATGGCCAGGGTTGGCGCACTGAAGCTTTCTTT
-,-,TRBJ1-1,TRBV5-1,CASRREQAPNTEAFF,TGCGCCAGCAGACGCGAACAGGCGCCCAACACTGAAGCTTTCTTT
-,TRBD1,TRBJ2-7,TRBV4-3,CASSFDRADEQYF,TGCGCCAGCAGCTTCGACAGGGCCGACGAGCAGTACTTC
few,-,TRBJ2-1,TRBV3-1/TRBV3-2,CASSQELGNEQFF,TGTGCCAGCAGCCAAGAGCTCGGTAATGAGCAGTTCTTC
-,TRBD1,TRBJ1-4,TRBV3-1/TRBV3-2,CASSRQGLELFF,TGTGCCAGCAGCCGACAGGGTTTAGAACTGTTTTTT
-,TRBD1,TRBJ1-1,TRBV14,CASSHARADRGREAFF,TGTGCCAGCAGCCATGCCCGTGCGGACAGGGGGCGGGAGGCTTTCTTT
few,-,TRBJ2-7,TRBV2,CASSEIGPSYEQYF,TGTGCCAGCAGTGAAATTGGGCCCTCCTACGAGCAGTACTTC
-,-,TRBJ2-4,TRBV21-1,CASSKDSLGQQPPKNIQYF,TGTGCCAGCAGCAAAGATAGCCTCGGACAGCAACCACCCAAAAACATTCAGTACTTC